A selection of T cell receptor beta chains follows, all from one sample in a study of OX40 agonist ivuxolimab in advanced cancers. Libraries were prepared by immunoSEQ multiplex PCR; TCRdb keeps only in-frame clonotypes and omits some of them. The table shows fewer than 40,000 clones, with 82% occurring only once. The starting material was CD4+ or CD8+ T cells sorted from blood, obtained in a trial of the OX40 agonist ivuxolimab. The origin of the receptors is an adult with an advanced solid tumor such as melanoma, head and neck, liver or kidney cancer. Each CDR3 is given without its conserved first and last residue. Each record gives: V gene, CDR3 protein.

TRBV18 ASSPPDLGGQGYSPLH
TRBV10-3 AISNTGTGFGYT
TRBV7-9 ASSPARLGPEKLF
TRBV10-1 ATSTGLWPQH
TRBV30 AWSPLTGVTEAF
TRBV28 ASSPTGFHGYT
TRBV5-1 ASSLAYSSSYNEQF
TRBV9 ASAQQGAARGQF
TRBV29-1 SVEARAKGATDTQY
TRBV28 ASSTHRSGSNQPQH
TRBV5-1 ASRPLAGWEQF
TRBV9 ASRGGSRTGELF
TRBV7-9 ASSSGQGNRAF
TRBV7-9 ASSPGTSGSTDTQY
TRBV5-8 ASSFPSPLNPAF
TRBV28 ASSPLTGWGEQY
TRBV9 ASSVWAEANSPLH
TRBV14 ASSPTGGAYNSPLH
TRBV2 ASSGLAGVSGANVLT
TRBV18 ASSPRDTPSGANVLT
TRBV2 ASSVSGANVLT
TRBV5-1 ASSPIPGGRETQY
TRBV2 ASSDILAGAREQY
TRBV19 ASSIVLGQNQPQH
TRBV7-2 ASSIGLAGTDTQY
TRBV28 ASSLVGNQPQH
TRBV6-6 ASSYRTGSGSPLH
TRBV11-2 ASSAGGEGGYNEQF
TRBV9 ASSVGLDAYEQY
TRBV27 ASSPGLQGTQY
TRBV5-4 ASSRRGGTIY
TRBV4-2 ASSQSQGGGFYNEQF
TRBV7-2 ASSLTGGWNNEQF
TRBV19 ASRGENTGELF
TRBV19 ASSGTGDNSPLH
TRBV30 AWSRTSGPLH
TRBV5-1 ASRGGRETQY
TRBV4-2 ASSVHRGTDTQY
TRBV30 AWSRDRGSRGYT
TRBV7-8 ASSLGGWLNEQF
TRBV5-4 ASSQVVNGELF